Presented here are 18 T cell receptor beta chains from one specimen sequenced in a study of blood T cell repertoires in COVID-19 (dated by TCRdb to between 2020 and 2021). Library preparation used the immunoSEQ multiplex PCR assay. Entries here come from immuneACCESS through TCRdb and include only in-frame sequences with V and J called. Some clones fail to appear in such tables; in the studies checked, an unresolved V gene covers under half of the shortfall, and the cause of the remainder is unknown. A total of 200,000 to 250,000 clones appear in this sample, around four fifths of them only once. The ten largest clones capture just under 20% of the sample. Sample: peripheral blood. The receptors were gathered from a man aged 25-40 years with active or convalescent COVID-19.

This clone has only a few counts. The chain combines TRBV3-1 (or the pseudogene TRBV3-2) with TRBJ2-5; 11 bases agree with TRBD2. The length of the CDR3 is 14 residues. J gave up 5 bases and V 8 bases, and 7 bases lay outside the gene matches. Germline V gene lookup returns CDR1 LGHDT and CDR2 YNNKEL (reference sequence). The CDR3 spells CASGSGGAGETQYF. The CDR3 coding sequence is TGTGCCAGCGGTAGCGGGGGGGCCGGGGAGACCCAGTACTTC.

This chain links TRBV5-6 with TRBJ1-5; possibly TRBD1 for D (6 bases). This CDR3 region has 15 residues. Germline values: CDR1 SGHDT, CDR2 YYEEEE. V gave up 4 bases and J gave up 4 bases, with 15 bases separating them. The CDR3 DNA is TGTGCCAGCAGCCTGCCCCCGGACAGAAATCAGCCCCAGCATTTT. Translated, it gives CASSLPPDRNQPQHF. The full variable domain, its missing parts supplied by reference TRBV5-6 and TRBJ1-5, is DAGVTQSPTHLIKTRGQQVTLRCSPKSGHDTVSWYQQALGQGPQFIFQYYEEEERQRGNFPDRFSGHQFPNYSSELNVNALLLGDSALYLCASSLPPDRNQPQHFGDGTRLSIL.

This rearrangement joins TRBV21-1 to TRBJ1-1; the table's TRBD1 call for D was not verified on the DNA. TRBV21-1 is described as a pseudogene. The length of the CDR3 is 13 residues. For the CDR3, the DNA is TGTGCCAGCAGCCTAGGGGGCTGCACTGAAGCTTTCTTT. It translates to CASSLGGCTEAFF.

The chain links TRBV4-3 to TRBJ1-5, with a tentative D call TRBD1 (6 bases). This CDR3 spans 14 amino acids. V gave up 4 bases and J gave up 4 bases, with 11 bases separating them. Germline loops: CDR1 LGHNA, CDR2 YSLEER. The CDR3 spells CASSPNRVNQPQHF. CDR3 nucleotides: TGCGCCAGCAGCCCTAACAGGGTTAATCAGCCCCAGCATTTT.

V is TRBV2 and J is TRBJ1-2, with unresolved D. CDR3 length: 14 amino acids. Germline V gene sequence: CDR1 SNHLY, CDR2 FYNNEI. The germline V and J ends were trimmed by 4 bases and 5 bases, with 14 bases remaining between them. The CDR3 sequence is CASSGGVVYYGYTF. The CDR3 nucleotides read TGTGCCAGCAGTGGCGGGGTTGTATATTATGGCTACACCTTC.

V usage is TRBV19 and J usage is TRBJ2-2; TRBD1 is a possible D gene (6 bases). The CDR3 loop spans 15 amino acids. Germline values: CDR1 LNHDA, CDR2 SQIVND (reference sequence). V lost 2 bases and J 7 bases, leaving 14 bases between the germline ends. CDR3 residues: CASSIPPTGFGELFF. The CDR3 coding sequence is TGTGCCAGTAGTATACCCCCTACAGGGTTCGGGGAGCTGTTTTTT.

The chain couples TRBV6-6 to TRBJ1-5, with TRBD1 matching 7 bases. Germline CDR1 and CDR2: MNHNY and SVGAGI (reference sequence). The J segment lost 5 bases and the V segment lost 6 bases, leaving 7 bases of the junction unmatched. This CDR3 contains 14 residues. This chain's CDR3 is CASSSGQWYQPQHF. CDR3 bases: TGTGCCAGCAGCTCGGGACAGTGGTATCAGCCCCAGCATTTT.

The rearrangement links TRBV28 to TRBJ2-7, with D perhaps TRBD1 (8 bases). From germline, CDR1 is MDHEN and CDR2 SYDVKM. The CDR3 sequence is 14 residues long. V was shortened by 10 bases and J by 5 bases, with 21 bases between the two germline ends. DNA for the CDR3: TGTGCCACCATCGGGGGGCAGGGGGCCAACGAGCAGTACTTC. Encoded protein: CATIGGQGANEQYF.

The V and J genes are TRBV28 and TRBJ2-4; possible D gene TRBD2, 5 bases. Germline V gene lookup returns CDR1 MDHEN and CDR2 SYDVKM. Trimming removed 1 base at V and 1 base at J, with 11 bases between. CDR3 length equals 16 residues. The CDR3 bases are TGTGCCAGCAGTTTATCCGGGGAGAGGGCCAAAAACATTCAGTACTTC. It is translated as CASSLSGERAKNIQYF.

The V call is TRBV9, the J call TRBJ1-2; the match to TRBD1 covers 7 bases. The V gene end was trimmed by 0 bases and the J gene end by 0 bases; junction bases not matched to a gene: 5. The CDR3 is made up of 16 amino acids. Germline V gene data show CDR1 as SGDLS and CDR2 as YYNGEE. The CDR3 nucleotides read TGTGCCAGCAGCGTAGAGCCCGGGACAGCTAACTATGGCTACACCTTC. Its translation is CASSVEPGTANYGYTF. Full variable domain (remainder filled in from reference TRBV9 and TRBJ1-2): DSGVTQTPKHLITATGQRVTLRCSPRSGDLSVYWYQQSLDQGLQFLIQYYNGEERAKGNILERFSAQQFPDLHSELNLSSLELGDSALYFCASSVEPGTANYGYTFGSGTRLTVV.

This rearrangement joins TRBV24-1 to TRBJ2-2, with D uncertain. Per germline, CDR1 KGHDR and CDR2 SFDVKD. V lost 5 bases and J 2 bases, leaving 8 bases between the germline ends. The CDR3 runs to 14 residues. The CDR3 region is CATSARGNTGELFF. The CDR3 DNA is TGTGCCACCAGTGCCCGCGGCAACACCGGGGAGCTGTTTTTT.

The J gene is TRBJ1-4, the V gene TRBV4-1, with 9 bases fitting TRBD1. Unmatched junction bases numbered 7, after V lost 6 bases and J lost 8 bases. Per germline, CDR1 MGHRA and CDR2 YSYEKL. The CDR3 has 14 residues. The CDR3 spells CASRDRGQKEKLFF. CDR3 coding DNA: TGCGCCAGCAGGGACAGGGGACAGAAAGAAAAACTGTTTTTT.

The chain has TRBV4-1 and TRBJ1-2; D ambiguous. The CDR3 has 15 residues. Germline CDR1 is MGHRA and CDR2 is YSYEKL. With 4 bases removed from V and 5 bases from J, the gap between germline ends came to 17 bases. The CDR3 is CASSLKRTEKYGYTF. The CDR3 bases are TGCGCCAGCAGCCTCAAGCGGACTGAAAAATATGGCTACACCTTC.

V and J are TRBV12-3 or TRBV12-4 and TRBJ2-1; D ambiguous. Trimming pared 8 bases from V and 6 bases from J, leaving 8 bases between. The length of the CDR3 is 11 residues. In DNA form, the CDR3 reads TGTGCCAGCGCAGAAGTCAATGAGCAGTTCTTC. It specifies CASAEVNEQFF.

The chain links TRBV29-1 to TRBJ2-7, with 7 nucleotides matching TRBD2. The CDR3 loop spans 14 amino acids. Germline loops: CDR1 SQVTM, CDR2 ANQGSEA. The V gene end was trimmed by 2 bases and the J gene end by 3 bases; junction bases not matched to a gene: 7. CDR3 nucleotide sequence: TGCAGCGTTGAATACCTGGGAGGGGACTACGAGCAGTACTTC. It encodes CSVEYLGGDYEQYF.

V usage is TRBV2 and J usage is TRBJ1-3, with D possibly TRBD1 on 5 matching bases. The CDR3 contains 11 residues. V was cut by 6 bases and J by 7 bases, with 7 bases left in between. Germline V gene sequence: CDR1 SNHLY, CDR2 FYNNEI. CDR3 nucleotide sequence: TGTGCCAGCAGCCCAGGGAACACCATATATTTT. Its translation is CASSPGNTIYF.

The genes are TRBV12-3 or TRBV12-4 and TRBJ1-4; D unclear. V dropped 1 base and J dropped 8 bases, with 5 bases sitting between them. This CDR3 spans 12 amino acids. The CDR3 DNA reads TGTGCCAGCAGTTTAGATCCGGAAAAACTGTTTTTT. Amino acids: CASSLDPEKLFF.

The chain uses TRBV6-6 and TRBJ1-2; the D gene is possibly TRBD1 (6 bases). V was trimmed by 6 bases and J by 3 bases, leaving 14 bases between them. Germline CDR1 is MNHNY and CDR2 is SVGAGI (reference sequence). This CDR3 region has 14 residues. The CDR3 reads CASRRTAGDYGYTF. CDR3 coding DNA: TGTGCCAGCAGGAGGACAGCTGGGGACTATGGCTACACCTTC.